The rows below give T cell receptor beta chains drawn from one sample of a study of Ad26.COV2.S vaccination and SARS-CoV-2 variants. Measured with immunoSEQ multiplex PCR; TCRdb has only the in-frame clones, and not every one. The sample contains 400,000 to 500,000 clones, 75% to 90% of which appear only once. The starting material was peripheral blood, obtained in a trial of Ad26.COV2.S vaccine versus placebo. Receptors originate from a person aged 18-60 years who received the Ad26.COV2.S COVID-19 vaccine or a placebo. CDR3s include the opening cysteine and the closing phenylalanine or tryptophan. A D gene is named only where the DNA matches it firmly. Expanded clones get a size class; other rows say once, few or many, or leave the size out.

clone size	V gene	D gene	J gene	CDR3 DNA	CDR3 protein
NA	TRBV15	NA	TRBJ1-2	TGTGCCACCAGCACCAACACCGCCTATGGCTACACCTTC	CATSTNTAYGYTF
NA	TRBV5-4	TRBD2	TRBJ2-5	TGTGCCAGCAGCTCCCCCCTGCGCGGGGGCCAAGAGACCCAGTACTTC	CASSSPLRGGQETQYF
NA	TRBV5-6	NA	TRBJ2-5	TGTGCCAGCAGCCCTGGGACAATCGTACAAGAGACCCAGTACTTC	CASSPGTIVQETQYF
once	TRBV28	NA	TRBJ1-4	TGTGCCAGCAGTTCACCCGCAACTAATGAGGAACTGTTTTTT	CASSSPATNEELFF
NA	TRBV4-3	NA	TRBJ1-4	TGCGCCAGCAGCCAAGATGGGCCCGGACTTCGTGAAAAACTGTTTTTT	CASSQDGPGLREKLFF
once	TRBV7-3	TRBD2	TRBJ2-3	TGTGCCAGCAGCTTAATGGGGCTAGCGGGAGAGGATACGCAGTATTTT	CASSLMGLAGEDTQYF
NA	TRBV9	TRBD2	TRBJ2-5	TGTGCCAGCAGCACAGGACTAGCCTTCCAAGAGACCCAGTACTTC	CASSTGLAFQETQYF
NA	TRBV5-4	TRBD2	TRBJ2-5	TGTGCCAGCAGCTTGGGACTAGCCCACCAAGAGACCCAGTACTTC	CASSLGLAHQETQYF
NA	TRBV15	TRBD1	TRBJ2-7	TGTGCCACCAGCAGAACTTTACGGGACAGCCCGCTCGAGCAGTACTTC	CATSRTLRDSPLEQYF
NA	TRBV28	TRBD1	TRBJ1-3	TGTGCCAGCAGGACAGGGGCAGATTCGGGGGGAAACACCATATATTTT	CASRTGADSGGNTIYF
NA	TRBV7-2	NA	TRBJ1-1	TGTGCCAGCAGCTCCACAGGGTTGGGCACTGAAGCTTTCTTT	CASSSTGLGTEAFF
NA	TRBV5-1	NA	TRBJ1-1	TGCGCCAGCAGCTTGGGATCAGGTGCAAACACTGAAGCTTTCTTT	CASSLGSGANTEAFF
NA	TRBV1	NA	TRBJ2-2	TGCACCAGCAGCCCGGGACTAGCGGGGACCGGGGAGCTGTTTTTT	CTSSPGLAGTGELFF
NA	TRBV10-3	NA	TRBJ1-1	TGTGCCATCAGTGAGTCGAGGGAGGGGAGCACTGAAGCTTTCTTT	CAISESREGSTEAFF
NA	TRBV11-2	NA	TRBJ1-2	TGTGCCAGCAGCTTATGGTCAGCAGCCTCCGGAGGCTACACCTTC	CASSLWSAASGGYTF
NA	TRBV15	TRBD1	TRBJ1-1	TGTGCCACCAGCAAACAGGGGTTGAACACTGAAGCTTTCTTT	CATSKQGLNTEAFF
NA	TRBV18	NA	TRBJ1-3	TGTGCCAGCTCTCCAAGAAGGGATTTTGGAAACACCATATATTTT	CASSPRRDFGNTIYF
NA	TRBV6-1	NA	TRBJ1-2	TGTGCCAGCAGTGAAAGCGACAGACGGCGGGTCGGCTACACCTTC	CASSESDRRRVGYTF
NA	TRBV5-1	NA	TRBJ2-2	TGCGCCAGCAGCCCCAACGGGAACACCGGGGAGCTGTTTTTT	CASSPNGNTGELFF
NA	TRBV7-6	TRBD2	TRBJ2-1	TGTGCCAGCAGCTTAGAGTTTAGCGGGAGAGACGATGAGCAGTTCTTC	CASSLEFSGRDDEQFF
NA	TRBV10-3	NA	TRBJ2-1	TGTGCCACCGGAACTGTCGGCGATGGTGAGCAGTTCTTC	CATGTVGDGEQFF
NA	TRBV28	NA	TRBJ2-7	TGTGCCAGCAGTTCCAGGGCCGCCTCCTACGAGCAGTACTTC	CASSSRAASYEQYF
NA	TRBV7-2	NA	TRBJ2-1	TGTGCCAGCAGCTTAGCGATCGAGGCTAGCGAGTTCTTC	CASSLAIEASEFF
NA	TRBV5-1	TRBD2	TRBJ2-1	TGCGCCAGCAGCAAGGGACTAGCGGGAGGGATGGCTAATGAGCAGTTCTTC	CASSKGLAGGMANEQFF
NA	TRBV6-2/TRBV6-3	NA	TRBJ2-3	TGTGCCAGCAGTTACCCGGACAAGTCCACAGATACGCAGTATTTT	CASSYPDKSTDTQYF
NA	TRBV19	TRBD2	TRBJ2-5	TGTGCCAGTAGTATAAGGGTTGCGGGGGGGAGCGGCCAGTACTTC	CASSIRVAGGSGQYF
NA	TRBV6-4	NA	TRBJ2-3	TGTGCCAGCAGTCCCTCACCGTTCACAGATACGCAGTATTTT	CASSPSPFTDTQYF
NA	TRBV30	NA	TRBJ1-3	TGTGCCTGGAGTGTAAACCGGGGCGGCTCTGGAAACACCATATATTTT	CAWSVNRGGSGNTIYF
NA	TRBV4-1	NA	TRBJ2-2	TGCGCCAGCACCAAAGGTGGTGCCGGGGAGCTGTTTTTT	CASTKGGAGELFF
NA	TRBV28	NA	TRBJ1-3	TGTGCGAGCGGAGGGGTCTCTGGAAACACCATATATTTT	CASGGVSGNTIYF
NA	TRBV24-1	NA	TRBJ2-3	TGTGCCACCAGTGAAGGAGCACGGGGACTTCTCCCGGGTACGCAGTATTTT	CATSEGARGLLPGTQYF
NA	TRBV5-1	NA	TRBJ1-6	TGCGCCAGCAGCTTGGAACGAAACACTTCACCCCTCCACTTT	CASSLERNTSPLHF
NA	TRBV27	NA	TRBJ2-7	TGTGCCAGCAGTTTCCATCGGGATCAGGTGCTCGAGCAGTACTTC	CASSFHRDQVLEQYF
NA	TRBV19	NA	TRBJ1-5	TGTGCCAGTAGTGCCGGGGGAGCTTTCCCTTTCGGCCAGCCCCAGCATTTT	CASSAGGAFPFGQPQHF
NA	TRBV21-1	NA	TRBJ1-1	TGTGCCAGCAGCAAAGCGCGTCACCTCGAAGCATACACTGAAGCTTTCTTT	CASSKARHLEAYTEAFF
NA	TRBV15	NA	TRBJ2-7	TGTGCCACCAGCAGAGCGGGGGGCCCCTACGAGCAGTACTTC	CATSRAGGPYEQYF
NA	TRBV14	NA	TRBJ1-1	TGTGCCAGCAGCCAAGGCCCGAGGACTGAAGCTTTCTTT	CASSQGPRTEAFF
once	TRBV20-1	NA	TRBJ2-7	TGCAGTGCTTCTGACTACGAGCAGTACTTC	CSASDYEQYF
NA	TRBV12-3/TRBV12-4	NA	TRBJ2-7	TGTGCCAGCAGTTTTATGTACGAGCAGTACTTC	CASSFMYEQYF
NA	TRBV5-5	NA	TRBJ2-1	TGTGCCAGCAGTTCAGGAGGGGCGTCCTACAATGAGCAGTTCTTC	CASSSGGASYNEQFF
NA	TRBV6-1	NA	TRBJ1-5	TGTGCCAGCAGTGAGCGGCAGGTCAGGCAGCCCCAGCATTTT	CASSERQVRQPQHF
NA	TRBV29-1	NA	TRBJ2-3	TGCAGCGTTGGAGGGAGTTGGGATACGCAGTATTTT	CSVGGSWDTQYF
NA	TRBV28	TRBD1	TRBJ1-1	TGTGCCAGCAGTTTGACCGGACAGGGTTACACTGAAGCTTTCTTT	CASSLTGQGYTEAFF
NA	TRBV5-8	NA	TRBJ1-6	TGTGCCAGCGGCCCATGGAAAGGGAGCTCCTATAATTCACCCCTCCACTTT	CASGPWKGSSYNSPLHF
NA	TRBV12-5	TRBD1	TRBJ1-1	TGTGCTAGTAGCTGGACAGGGGGAATGAACACTGAAGCTTTCTTT	CASSWTGGMNTEAFF
NA	TRBV28	TRBD1	TRBJ1-2	TGTGCCAGCAGCACGATCAGGGGGATTGGTGGCTACACCTTC	CASSTIRGIGGYTF
NA	TRBV7-9	NA	TRBJ1-2	TGTGCCAGCAGCTTGGAGTGGGACTATGGCTACACCTTC	CASSLEWDYGYTF
NA	TRBV4-3	NA	TRBJ1-2	TGCGCCAGCAGCCAAATCCGGGGACTTCCTAACTATGGCTACACCTTC	CASSQIRGLPNYGYTF
NA	TRBV27	NA	TRBJ2-1	TGTGCCAGCAGTCGCTCGCCCCTCCCAACCTACAATGAGCAGTTCTTC	CASSRSPLPTYNEQFF
NA	TRBV2	TRBD1	TRBJ1-5	TGTGCCAGTGGACAGGAACTCGAACAGATAAGCCATAGCAATCAGCCCCAGCATTTT	CASGQELEQISHSNQPQHF
NA	TRBV5-8	NA	TRBJ2-1	TGTGCCAGCAGCTTGCCAGGGTACAATGAGCAGTTCTTC	CASSLPGYNEQFF
NA	TRBV5-6	NA	TRBJ1-1	TGTGCCAGCAGCTTGGGCACCCACACTGAAGCTTTCTTT	CASSLGTHTEAFF